This T cell receptor (beta chain) was sequenced in a study of shared T cell receptors in the human thymus. Some clones are missing from TCRdb's copy, which holds only in-frame ones; the method was immunoSEQ multiplex PCR. The sample lists roughly 700,000 clones, roughly 90% seen once, with about 0.01% in the top ten. The V end was cut by 5 bases, the J end by 0 bases, with 18 bases between. The CDR3 consists of 17 residues. In germline, CDR1 is SGHNT, CDR2 YYREEE (reference sequence). This same sample was also part of a study on human thymus T cells. From that second work: The thymus was resected at corrective cardiac surgery.

The sequenced sample consisted of thymocytes. The receptor comes from a boy in the first two years of life with a congenital heart defect. This rearrangement joins TRBV5-4 to TRBJ1-3, with D hard to call. Here the CDR3 reads CASSSPSGEVSGNTIYF. Here the CDR3 DNA reads TGTGCCAGCAGTTCCCCTAGCGGGGAAGTCTCTGGAAACACCATATATTTT.